Listed below are T cell receptor beta chains from one sample, sequenced in a study of vaccination and CD4 T cells after COVID-19. MiXCR was run by TCRdb on the PCR reads, yielding one entry per CDR3 protein. This repertoire shows roughly 7,400 distinct CDR3 sequences, around 42% found once; its top ten account for approximately 15%. The antigens of these receptors remain unknown. Material: CD4+ T cells from blood, cultured in vitro. The receptors derive from a human donor in good health. Each CDR3 is given with its conserved first and last residue. Each record gives: D gene, J gene, V gene, clone size, CDR3 protein, CDR3 DNA. A D gene is named only where the DNA matches it firmly. Expanded clones get a size class; other rows say once, few or many, or leave the size out.

. | TRBJ1-2 | TRBV5-6 | . | CASSLWGEDYGYTF | TGTGCCAGCAGCTTGTGGGGGGAGGACTATGGCTACACCTTC
TRBD1 | TRBJ1-5 | TRBV6-1 | few | CASTGAGGQPQHF | TGTGCCAGTACAGGGGCGGGTGGTCAGCCCCAGCATTTT
. | TRBJ1-2 | TRBV7-9 | . | CASSFGTAVGYTF | TGTGCCAGCAGCTTCGGGACGGCGGTGGGCTACACCTTC
. | TRBJ1-1 | TRBV19 | . | CASSSGLNTEAFF | TGTGCCAGTAGTTCCGGGTTGAACACTGAAGCTTTCTTT
. | TRBJ1-2 | TRBV18 | few | CASSPLQQMGGYTF | TGTGCCAGCTCACCACTGCAACAGATGGGCGGCTACACCTTC
TRBD1 | TRBJ1-1 | TRBV11-2 | . | CASSRPRTGWIQAFF | TGTGCCAGCAGCCGTCCTCGGACAGGGTGGATTCAAGCTTTCTTT
TRBD1 | TRBJ2-1 | TRBV7-8 | few | CASSSTGGNEQFF | TGTGCCAGCAGTTCTACAGGGGGCAATGAGCAGTTCTTC
. | TRBJ2-2 | TRBV7-9 | . | CASTLGTGELFF | TGTGCCAGCACCCTGGGCACCGGGGAGCTGTTTTTT
TRBD1 | TRBJ2-7 | TRBV11-2 | few | CASSPGTGDPYEQYF | TGTGCCAGCAGCCCCGGGACAGGGGACCCCTACGAGCAGTACTTC
. | TRBJ1-2 | TRBV6-4 | . | CASSDSGTGTYGYTF | TGTGCCAGCAGTGACTCTGGGACCGGGACGTATGGCTACACCTTC
. | TRBJ2-5 | TRBV20-1 | . | CSARARKEETQYF | TGCAGTGCTAGAGCTAGGAAAGAGGAGACCCAGTACTTC
TRBD2 | TRBJ2-3 | TRBV7-3 | few | CASSLMGLAGGRRTDTQYF | TGTGCCAGCAGCTTAATGGGCCTAGCGGGGGGGCGGCGCACAGATACGCAGTATTTT
TRBD1 | TRBJ1-2 | TRBV27 | . | CASSLDRGLRRGYTF | TGTGCCAGCAGTTTGGACAGGGGGCTTCGAAGGGGCTACACCTTC
. | TRBJ1-2 | TRBV10-3 | few | CAISEGGTNYGYTF | TGTGCCATCAGTGAGGGTGGGACAAACTATGGCTACACCTTC
TRBD2 | TRBJ2-3 | TRBV7-8 | . | CASSPTPAGSTDTQYF | TGTGCCAGCAGCCCTACCCCAGCGGGGAGCACAGATACGCAGTATTTT
. | TRBJ1-2 | TRBV5-6 | . | CASSLFPGRDNYGYTF | TGTGCCAGCAGCTTGTTTCCAGGGCGGGATAACTATGGCTACACCTTC
. | TRBJ2-2 | TRBV2 | . | CASSAGTTNTGELFF | TGTGCCAGCAGTGCCGGGACAACGAACACCGGGGAGCTGTTTTTT